These 17 T cell receptor beta chains came from one sample sequenced in a study of T cells in Graves' hyperthyroidism and ophthalmopathy. There were TCR beta CDR3 regions amplified from RNA transcripts. RT-PCR in the first round (using the HTBI primer set) targeted the TCR CDR3. TCRdb re-analysed the multiplex PCR reads in MiXCR, keeping a single row per CDR3 protein. The sample has some 270,000 distinct CDR3 sequences, roughly 22% seen once. Sequenced input: blood. The receptors originated from a middle-aged woman with Graves' ophthalmopathy.

The chain is built from TRBV20-1 and TRBJ2-7; D uncertain. Germline V gives CDR1 DFQATT, CDR2 SNEGSKA (reference sequence). V shed 6 bases and J shed 3 bases, with 15 bases lying between them. This CDR3 contains 13 residues. The CDR3 coding sequence is TGCAGTGCGTTGGTGCACTTCCACTACGAGCAGTACTTC. Protein sequence: CSALVHFHYEQYF.

In its sample, this clonotype was seen many times. CDR3 amino acids: CASSPGTKSAEQYF. CDR3 DNA sequence: TGTGCCAGCAGCCCCGGGACGAAGTCGGCCGAGCAGTACTTC. The J gene is TRBJ2-7, the V gene TRBV7-2; D possibly matches TRBD1 or TRBD2 (5 bases each). Trimming pared 5 bases from V and 6 bases from J, leaving 17 bases between. The CDR3 runs 14 residues. Germline V gene lookup returns CDR1 SGHTA and CDR2 FQGNSA.

This rearrangement joins TRBV6-1 to TRBJ1-5, with TRBD1 as a possible D gene (5 bases). V gave up 4 bases and J gave up 3 bases, with 13 bases separating them. The CDR3 spans 15 residues. Germline V gives CDR1 MNHNS, CDR2 SASEGT. The CDR3 region is CASSGDDRPNQPQHF. Here the CDR3 DNA reads TGTGCCAGCAGTGGAGATGACAGACCCAATCAGCCCCAGCATTTT.

This clonotype was seen at least ten times. The gene calls are TRBV28 and TRBJ2-4, with 8 positions matching TRBD2. Germline CDR1 MDHEN, CDR2 SYDVKM. This CDR3 is built from 13 residues. J lost 9 bases, V lost 5 bases, and 6 bases had no gene match. The CDR3 is CASSPDSGTIQYF. For the CDR3, the DNA is TGTGCCAGCAGTCCGGATAGCGGGACCATTCAGTACTTC.

This clonotype was picked up many times. Here the CDR3 reads CASSLATTGEQYF. The CDR3, as DNA: TGCGCCAGCAGCTTGGCCACGACGGGAGAGCAGTACTTC. The rearrangement joins TRBV5-1 to TRBJ2-7; D perhaps matches TRBD2 (5 bases). The V gene lost 0 bases and the J gene lost 7 bases, with 11 bases spanning the gap. Per germline, CDR1 SGHRS and CDR2 YFSETQ. This CDR3 region has 13 residues.

This clonotype was seen repeatedly, ten times or more. The V call is TRBV29-1, the J call TRBJ2-5; D ambiguous. The CDR3 totals 11 residues. Germline CDR1 and CDR2: SQVTM and ANQGSEA. Trimming removed 5 bases from V and 5 bases from J, with 9 bases in between. The CDR3 nucleotides are TGCAGCGTTCTGTCCGGGGAGACCCAGTACTTC. Its protein product is CSVLSGETQYF. Using reference TRBV29-1 and TRBJ2-5 for the parts outside the CDR3, the full variable domain is SAVISQKPSRDICQRGTSLTIQCQVDSQVTMMFWYRQQPGQSLTLIATANQGSEATYESGFVIDKFPISRPNLTFSTLTVSNMSPEDSSIYLCSVLSGETQYFGPGTRLLVL.

This clonotype occurred many times. This chain links TRBV5-1 with TRBJ1-1; 7 bases fit TRBD1. The germline CDR1 and CDR2 sequences are SGHRS and YFSETQ. CDR3 length: 15 amino acids. The trim removed 4 bases at V and 2 bases at J, leaving 8 bases unmatched. CDR3 sequence reads: CASSPWDRSNTEAFF. In DNA form, the CDR3 reads TGCGCCAGCAGCCCCTGGGACAGATCCAACACTGAAGCTTTCTTT.

The sample holds a few counts of this clonotype. The genes are TRBV3-1 and TRBJ1-1; D uncertain. Germline CDR1 and CDR2: LGHDT and YNNKEL (reference sequence). V was trimmed by 2 bases and J by 9 bases, leaving 16 bases between them. CDR3 size: 14 residues. CDR3 loop: CASSQPREARKAFF. CDR3 nucleotides: TGTGCCAGCAGCCAACCCCGGGAGGCGCGCAAAGCTTTCTTT.

This clonotype has a count of ten or more. The gene calls are TRBV11-2 and TRBJ2-2; maybe TRBD1 (5 bases). V dropped 6 bases and J dropped 6 bases, with 20 bases sitting between them. This CDR3 region has 16 residues. Germline V lookup: CDR1 SGHAT, CDR2 FQNNGV. The DNA for the CDR3 is TGTGCCAGCAGTGAGATCTGGGTGCAGGGTTCCGGGGAGCTGTTTTTT. Translating gives CASSEIWVQGSGELFF.

This clonotype occurred many times. A junction boundary mismatches the germline segment, possibly from a read error. The chain has TRBV15 and TRBJ1-1; D not certain. CDR1 is LNHNV, CDR2 YYDKDF, per germline (reference sequence). The CDR3 is 13 residues long. The CDR3 DNA sequence: TGTGCCACCAGCAGAGGGACCAACATTGAAGCTTTCTTT. This translates into CATSRGTNIEAFF.

This sequence joins TRBV6-1 and TRBJ1-2, with 11 positions matching TRBD1. The CDR3 extends over 17 amino acids. V shed 6 bases and J 4 bases; nucleotides not matched to a gene: 13. Germline-derived CDR1 and CDR2 are MNHNS and SASEGT. The CDR3 reads CASRTSGQGEIAYGYTF. CDR3 DNA sequence: TGTGCCAGCAGAACATCGGGACAGGGGGAGATAGCCTATGGCTACACCTTC.

This clonotype was recorded at least ten times. The gene calls are TRBV20-1 and TRBJ2-7; 13 bases are a match to TRBD2. In germline, CDR1 is DFQATT, CDR2 SNEGSKA (reference sequence). The CDR3 is 14 amino acids. Trimming removed 3 bases from V and 7 bases from J; junction bases left unmatched: 6. The CDR3 here is CSASLGTSGIEQYF. As DNA, the CDR3 is TGCAGTGCTAGCCTGGGGACTAGCGGGATAGAGCAGTACTTC.

This clonotype was picked up many times. The rearrangement joins TRBV12-3 or TRBV12-4 to TRBJ2-7; TRBD2 matches at 11 bases. This CDR3 is built from 15 residues. The junction had 4 bases not matched to a gene; V was cut back by 6 bases and J by 0 bases. The CDR3 coding sequence is TGTGCCAGCAGACTTACTAGCGGGAGCTCCTACGAGCAGTACTTC. Protein product: CASRLTSGSSYEQYF.

This clonotype was picked up many times. This chain uses TRBV29-1 with TRBJ2-5; TRBD2 aligns across 7 bases. Germline values: CDR1 SQVTM, CDR2 ANQGSEA. Unmatched junction bases numbered 7, after V lost 4 bases and J lost 2 bases. This CDR3 comprises 14 residues. The CDR3 is CSVGGRGNQETQYF. Here the CDR3 DNA reads TGCAGCGTTGGGGGGAGGGGAAATCAAGAGACCCAGTACTTC.

The rearrangement uses TRBV12-3 or TRBV12-4 and TRBJ2-2; D is unclear. V lost 7 bases and J 6 bases, leaving 9 bases between the germline ends. The CDR3 length is 12 residues. The CDR3 DNA sequence: TGTGCCAGCACCGCAGCCCCCGGGGAGCTGTTTTTT. Translating gives CASTAAPGELFF.

The rearrangement uses TRBV13 and TRBJ1-1; weak D call: TRBD1 (5 bases). Trimming stripped 4 bases from V and 6 bases from J, with 15 bases between. Germline CDR1 reads PRHDT; CDR2 reads FYEKMQ (reference sequence). The CDR3 contains 14 residues. The CDR3 protein is CASSSTLRVPEAFF. In DNA form, the CDR3 reads TGTGCCAGCAGCTCGACCCTCAGGGTCCCTGAAGCTTTCTTT.

This clonotype has just a few counts. V usage is TRBV11-3 and J usage is TRBJ2-2; D is perhaps TRBD2 (6 bases). V was pared by 0 bases and J by 4 bases, with 6 bases between. CDR1 and CDR2 from the germline V gene are SGHNT and YENEEA. This CDR3 is built from 14 residues. CDR3 nucleotide sequence: TGTGCCAGCAGCTTAGAGGAGGGCACCGGGGAGCTGTTTTTT. Amino acid sequence: CASSLEEGTGELFF.